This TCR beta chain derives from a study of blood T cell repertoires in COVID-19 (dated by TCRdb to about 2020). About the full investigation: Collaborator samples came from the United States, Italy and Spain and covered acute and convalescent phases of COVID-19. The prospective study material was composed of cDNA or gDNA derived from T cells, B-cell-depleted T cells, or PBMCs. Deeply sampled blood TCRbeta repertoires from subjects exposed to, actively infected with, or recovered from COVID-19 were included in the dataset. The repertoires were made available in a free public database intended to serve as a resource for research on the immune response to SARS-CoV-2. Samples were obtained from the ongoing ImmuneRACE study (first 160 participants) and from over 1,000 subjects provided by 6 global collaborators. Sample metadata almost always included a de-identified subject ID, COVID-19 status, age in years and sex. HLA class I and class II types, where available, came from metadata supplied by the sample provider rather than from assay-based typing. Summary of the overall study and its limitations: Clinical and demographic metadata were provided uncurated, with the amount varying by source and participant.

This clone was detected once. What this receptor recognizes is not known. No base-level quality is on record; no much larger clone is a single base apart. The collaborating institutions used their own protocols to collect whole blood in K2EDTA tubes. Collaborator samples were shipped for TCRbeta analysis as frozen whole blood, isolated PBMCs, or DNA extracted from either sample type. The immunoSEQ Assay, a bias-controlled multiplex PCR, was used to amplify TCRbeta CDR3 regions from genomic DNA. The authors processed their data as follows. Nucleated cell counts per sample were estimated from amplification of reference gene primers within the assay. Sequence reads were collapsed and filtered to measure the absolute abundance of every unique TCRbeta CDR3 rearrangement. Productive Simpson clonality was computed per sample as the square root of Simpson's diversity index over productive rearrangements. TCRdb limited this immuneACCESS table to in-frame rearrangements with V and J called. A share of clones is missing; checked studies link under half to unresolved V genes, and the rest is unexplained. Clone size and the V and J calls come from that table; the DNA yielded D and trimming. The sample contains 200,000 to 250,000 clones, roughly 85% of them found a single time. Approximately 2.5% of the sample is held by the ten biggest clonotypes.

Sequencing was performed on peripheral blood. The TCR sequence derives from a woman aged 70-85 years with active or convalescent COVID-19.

The nucleotides read TGTGCCAGCAGGGGACTAGCGGTCTACAATGAGCAGTTCTTC. This encodes CASRGLAVYNEQFF. The sequence is built from TRBV27 and TRBJ2-1, with 11 junctional bases fitting TRBD2. Taken from the germline V gene (reference sequence), the CDR1 and CDR2 loops are MNHEY and SMNVEV. There are 14 amino acids in the CDR3, from cysteine to phenylalanine inclusive. The read is trimmed to its CDR3 DNA, 42 bases read in frame from base 1. The germline V end is reduced by 6 bases and the J end by 3 bases; junction bases left unmatched: 1.